Sequencing of this T cell receptor (beta chain) was carried out in a study of CD8+ T cells in alopecia areata. Study observations and caveats: Scalp samples also yield sequences of resident alphabeta T cells from normal skin. More clonal than normal scalp was lesional scalp, particularly alopecia totalis/universalis.

In its sample, this clone was seen a few times. Its antigen is still unknown. Gene names follow the mouse nomenclature. Sequencing ends 4 residues short of the CDR3 end; the germline J gene provides the rest. Extracted RNA was reverse transcribed, and the resulting cDNA served as sequencing template. Clones were sequenced by immunoSEQ multiplex PCR, and TCRdb holds only the in-frame ones, with some missing. The sample presents approximately 110,000 clones, none singletons. The CDR3 runs 13 residues. V lost 7 bases to trimming and J lost 0 bases, with 7 bases between them. The germline CDR1 and CDR2 sequences are FNHDT and SITEND (reference sequence).

Sequenced input: lesional skin. The sequence came from a C3H/HeJ mouse with alopecia areata. These mice share the MHC haplotype H2-k. The V and J genes are TRBV19 and TRBJ2-2; D not resolved. The CDR3 sequence: CASATPNTGQLYF. CDR3 DNA, as far as it was read: TGTGCCAGCGCGACTCCAAACACCGGG.